Shown below are 22 T cell receptor beta chains from a single sample sequenced in a study of sequential checkpoint blockade in melanoma. Repertoires were generated with immunoSEQ multiplex PCR, while TCRdb's copy carries only in-frame clones and drops some. The repertoire holds 15,000 or so clones, with 74% as singletons. Treatment indicated: randomized to nivolumab then ipilimumab (arm A) or the reverse (arm B). The source was CD8+ T cells sorted from blood (inferred from file names), collected from a patient given nivolumab and ipilimumab in sequence. The receptors stem from a human donor with melanoma.

This chain links TRBV9 with TRBJ2-7; D is unclear. Trimming took off 0 bases at V and 3 bases at J, with 10 bases between the two ends. The CDR3 length is 14 residues. The germline V gene encodes CDR1 SGDLS and CDR2 YYNGEE. CDR3 nucleotides: TGTGCCAGCAGCGTAGGGGCAGGAGACTACGAGCAGTACGTC. Protein product: CASSVGAGDYEQYV.

The chain is built from TRBV10-1 and TRBJ1-1; 7 bases fit TRBD1. The CDR3 length is 13 residues. In germline, CDR1 is WNHNN, CDR2 SYGVQD (reference sequence). Losses at the gene ends were 11 bases for V and 1 base for J; bases not matched to a gene: 7. In DNA form, the CDR3 reads TGCGCCGAAAGGACAGGAAGGAACACTGAAGCTTTCTTT. This codes for CAERTGRNTEAFF.

The chain recombines TRBV7-9 with TRBJ2-5; 7 bases are a match to TRBD1. V was clipped by 2 bases and J by 1 base; unmatched bases: 1. The germline V gene has CDR1 SEHNR and CDR2 FQNEAQ (reference sequence). The CDR3 runs to 14 residues. The chain's CDR3 is CASSLQGVQETQYF. The CDR3 DNA follows: TGTGCCAGCAGCTTACAGGGGGTCCAAGAGACCCAGTACTTC.

The count of this clone is one. This chain uses TRBV5-6 with TRBJ2-7, with D unclear. V was clipped by 2 bases and J by 5 bases, with 8 bases between them. Germline lookup yields CDR1 SGHDT and CDR2 YYEEEE. The CDR3 length is 12 residues. The DNA for the CDR3 is TGTGCCAGCAGCTTATACTCAAACGAGCAGTACTTC. It yields the protein CASSLYSNEQYF.

This chain uses TRBV11-2 with TRBJ2-2, with TRBD2 identical over 8 bases. Germline V gives CDR1 SGHAT, CDR2 FQNNGV. This CDR3 spans 14 amino acids. Trimming cost V 5 bases and J 6 bases; bases outside gene matches: 5. The CDR3 loop reads CASSLRGGPGELFF. The CDR3 DNA reads TGTGCCAGCAGCCTCCGCGGGGGGCCCGGGGAGCTGTTTTTT.

V and J are TRBV11-2 and TRBJ2-2; D remains unclear. The CDR3 is made up of 16 amino acids. CDR1 SGHAT and CDR2 FQNNGV come from the germline V gene. Deletions cut 1 base from V and 0 bases from J, with 9 bases between. The CDR3 DNA follows: TGTGCCAGCAGCTTAGGAGGTTTCGCGAACACCGGGGAGCTGTTTTTT. Amino acids: CASSLGGFANTGELFF.

The chain has TRBV6-4 and TRBJ2-5; 11 bases are shared with TRBD1. V lost 11 bases, J lost 0 bases, and 8 bases stayed unmatched. The germline gives CDR1 MRHNA, CDR2 SNTAGT. This CDR3 is built from 15 residues. CDR3 DNA sequence: TGTGCCGGCCGTTCGGGACAGGGGGACCAAGAGACCCAGTACTTC. It translates to CAGRSGQGDQETQYF.

The chain links TRBV4-1 to TRBJ2-7; tentative D call: TRBD1 (6 bases). This CDR3 comprises 14 residues. Trimming cost V 5 bases and J 5 bases, with 16 bases left between them. Germline CDR1 MGHRA, CDR2 YSYEKL. The CDR3 reads CASSWDMDPNEQYF. The CDR3 DNA sequence: TGCGCCAGCAGCTGGGACATGGACCCTAACGAGCAGTACTTC.

The chain links TRBV9 to TRBJ2-1, with TRBD2 identical over 7 bases. V shed 2 bases and J 2 bases; nucleotides not matched to a gene: 4. Germline V gene sequence: CDR1 SGDLS, CDR2 YYNGEE. The CDR3 sequence is 15 residues long. The CDR3 loop reads CASSVWGGTYNEQFF. The CDR3 DNA follows: TGTGCCAGCAGCGTCTGGGGGGGGACCTACAATGAGCAGTTCTTC.

The gene calls are TRBV25-1 and TRBJ1-1, with a possible D match to TRBD1 (5 bases). The CDR3 consists of 11 residues. Germline V gives CDR1 MGHDK, CDR2 SYGVNS. Trimming took 10 bases from V and 4 from J, leaving 10 bases between them. The CDR3 loop is CATRQGTEAFF. The CDR3 nucleotides are TGTGCCACCCGCCAGGGCACTGAAGCTTTCTTT.

The chain has TRBV4-3 and TRBJ2-1; TRBD2 agrees at 12 bases. J lost 8 bases, V lost 0 bases, and 5 bases had no gene match. Germline V CDR1 and CDR2: LGHNA, YSLEER. This CDR3 is built from 16 residues. The chain's CDR3 is CASSQDPSGGADEQFF. The CDR3 DNA is TGCGCCAGCAGCCAAGATCCTAGCGGGGGGGCAGATGAGCAGTTCTTC.

This clone has just a few counts. V and J are TRBV7-6 and TRBJ1-6; D remains ambiguous. Germline assignment: CDR1 SGHVS and CDR2 FNYEAQ. The CDR3 has 13 amino acids. V was pared by 4 bases and J by 10 bases, with 11 bases between. CDR3 sequence reads: CASSSSPRSPLHF. CDR3 sequence (DNA): TGTGCCAGCAGCTCTTCTCCCAGATCACCCCTCCACTTT.

The rearrangement links TRBV5-6 to TRBJ1-4; 9 nucleotides align to TRBD1. V shed 3 bases, J shed 6 bases, and the junction held 6 bases outside the gene matches. CDR1 SGHDT and CDR2 YYEEEE come from the germline V gene. The CDR3 has 15 residues. The CDR3 DNA sequence: TGTGCCAGCAGCTCACCGGGACAGGGAGATGAAAAACTGTTTTTT. Translating gives CASSSPGQGDEKLFF.

J is TRBJ1-5 and V is TRBV19; D may be TRBD1 (5 bases). Between the trimmed V and J ends, which lost 3 bases and 5 bases, there was a span of 14 bases. CDR3 length: 15 amino acids. Looked up from germline, CDR1 is LNHDA and CDR2 is SQIVND (reference sequence). DNA for the CDR3: TGTGCCAGTAGTATTTCATCAGGGTGGGATCAGCCCCAGCATTTT. Translated: CASSISSGWDQPQHF.

This clone was seen more than once but under ten times. The rearrangement uses TRBV11-2 and TRBJ2-3; 7 bases map to TRBD1. CDR1 and CDR2 from the germline V gene are SGHAT and FQNNGV. This CDR3 is 15 amino acids long. After removal of 5 bases from V and 2 bases from J, the junction contained 7 bases not matched to a gene. The CDR3 sequence is CASSKGARNTDTQYF. The DNA for the CDR3 is TGTGCCAGCAGCAAGGGGGCCAGAAACACAGATACGCAGTATTTT.

The gene calls are TRBV9 and TRBJ1-4, with a tentative D call TRBD1 (5 bases). This CDR3 is built from 18 residues. V was clipped by 0 bases and J by 3 bases, with 18 bases between them. Germline assignment: CDR1 SGDLS and CDR2 YYNGEE. The CDR3 sequence is CASSVDPIQGMANEKLFF. DNA of the CDR3: TGTGCCAGCAGCGTAGATCCGATTCAGGGAATGGCTAATGAAAAACTGTTTTTT.

The chain recombines TRBV4-2 with TRBJ2-4; D perhaps matches TRBD1 (6 bases). Germline CDR1 is LGHNA and CDR2 is YNFKEQ. Trimming shortened V by 0 bases and J by 8 bases, and 29 bases separated the two germline ends. CDR3 size: 20 residues. CDR3 sequence: CASSQDSEGQGPSFDYIQYF. DNA for the CDR3: TGTGCCAGCAGCCAAGATTCAGAGGGGCAGGGGCCCTCTTTCGATTACATTCAGTACTTC.

The V and J genes are TRBV5-1 and TRBJ1-2; D perhaps matches TRBD1 (5 bases). The germline CDR1 and CDR2 sequences are SGHRS and YFSETQ. The germline V and J ends were trimmed by 4 bases and 6 bases, with 16 bases remaining between them. The CDR3 length is 14 residues. CDR3 DNA sequence: TGCGCCAGCAGCGGCGATATCCTCAGGGATGGCTACACCTTC. Its translation: CASSGDILRDGYTF.

This clone appeared once. This chain links TRBV12-5 with TRBJ2-5, with D possibly matching TRBD2 (6 bases). The CDR3 runs 15 residues. V was cut by 7 bases and J by 5 bases, with 20 bases left in between. Germline CDR1 is LGHNT and CDR2 is FRNRAP. The CDR3 bases are TGTGCTAGTGAAGAGGGACGGGGGTTTTTTGAGACCCAGTACTTC. This translates into CASEEGRGFFETQYF.

V usage is TRBV13 and J usage is TRBJ1-1; TRBD1 matches 7 bases. The CDR3 totals 14 residues. CDR1 PRHDT and CDR2 FYEKMQ come from the germline V gene (reference sequence). V lost 6 bases to trimming and J lost 6 bases; unmatched junction nucleotides: 10. The CDR3 reads CASRYRGGYPEAFF. For the CDR3, the DNA is TGTGCCAGCAGGTACAGGGGCGGGTATCCTGAAGCTTTCTTT.

In its sample, this clone was seen a few times. This chain uses TRBV2 with TRBJ2-1; 7 bases line up with TRBD1. The V and J ends lost 7 bases and 2 bases, in that order; junction bases with no gene match: 8. The germline V gene encodes CDR1 SNHLY and CDR2 FYNNEI. CDR3 length: 15 amino acids. The CDR3 region is CASNPVDRAYNEQFF. CDR3 in DNA: TGTGCCAGCAACCCGGTAGACAGGGCCTACAATGAGCAGTTCTTC.

The V and J genes are TRBV2 and TRBJ2-5; D gene uncertain. Germline values: CDR1 SNHLY, CDR2 FYNNEI. Trimming took 6 bases from V and 0 from J, leaving 5 bases between them. The CDR3 is made up of 12 amino acids. The DNA for the CDR3 is TGTGCCAGCAGGGCATACCAAGAGACCCAGTACTTC. This sequence encodes CASRAYQETQYF.